The 27 T cell receptor beta chains presented below share a single source sample, sequenced in a study of blood T cell repertoires in COVID-19. Assay used: immunoSEQ multiplex PCR; TCRdb lists only in-frame clones, some missing. The profile covers 320,000 or so clones, with around nine tenths appearing a single time and 5% to 6% taken by the ten largest. Specimen: PBMCs or T cells enriched from blood (not recorded which). The receptors derive from a man younger than 45 who had recovered from COVID-19.

The gene calls are TRBV24-1 and TRBJ2-5; perhaps TRBD2 as D (5 bases). The CDR3 is 12 amino acids. V was cut by 4 bases and J by 5 bases, with 7 bases left in between. Germline V gene data show CDR1 as KGHDR and CDR2 as SFDVKD. The CDR3 spells CATSEREETQYF. The CDR3 DNA sequence: TGTGCCACCAGTGAAAGGGAGGAGACCCAGTACTTC.

V is TRBV28 and J is TRBJ2-7; no definite D call. Germline V gene data show CDR1 as MDHEN and CDR2 as SYDVKM. CDR3 length equals 12 residues. V lost 4 bases, J lost 3 bases, and 7 bases lay in between. Here the CDR3 DNA reads TGTGCCAGCAGTTCCCCGCGCTACGAGCAGTACTTC. It codes for CASSSPRYEQYF. Using reference TRBV28 and TRBJ2-7 for the parts outside the CDR3, the full variable domain is DVKVTQSSRYLVKRTGEKVFLECVQDMDHENMFWYRQDPGLGLRLIYFSYDVKMKEKGDIPEGYSVSREKKERFSLILESASTNQTSMYLCASSSPRYEQYFGPGTRLTVT.

The chain recombines TRBV2 with TRBJ1-5, with TRBD1 matching 7 bases. With 7 bases clipped from V and 9 bases from J, the junction kept 12 bases outside the gene matches. Germline CDR1 SNHLY, CDR2 FYNNEI. The CDR3 has 14 amino acids. As DNA, the CDR3 is TGTGCCAGCATCCAAGCAGGGGGTCAAGCGCCCCAGCATTTT. Its protein is CASIQAGGQAPQHF.

V is TRBV19 and J is TRBJ1-1; TRBD1 is a possible D gene (5 bases). V lost 0 bases and J lost 8, with 10 bases in between. CDR1 is LNHDA, CDR2 SQIVND, per germline (reference sequence). CDR3 length equals 13 residues. The CDR3 DNA reads TGTGCCAGTAGTATAGATGCAGGGCGGGAAGCTTTCTTT. Its translation is CASSIDAGREAFF.

V gene TRBV11-1 combines with J gene TRBJ2-1; 11 bases map to TRBD2. Germline loops: CDR1 SGHAT, CDR2 FQDESV (reference sequence). The J segment lost 4 bases and the V segment lost 6 bases, leaving 5 bases of the junction unmatched. This CDR3 has 15 amino acids. The chain's CDR3 is CASRTGTSGYNEQFF. The DNA of the CDR3 is TGTGCCAGCAGAACCGGGACTAGCGGATACAATGAGCAGTTCTTC. The full variable domain, its missing parts supplied by reference TRBV11-1 and TRBJ2-1, is EAEVAQSPRYKITEKSQAVAFWCDPISGHATLYWYRQILGQGPELLVQFQDESVVDDSQLPKDRFSAERLKGVDSTLKIQPAELGDSAMYLCASRTGTSGYNEQFFGPGTRLTVL.

The chain recombines TRBV7-2 with TRBJ2-2; TRBD1 aligns across 11 bases. The CDR3 has 15 residues. The germline CDR1 and CDR2 sequences are SGHTA and FQGNSA. The junction had 4 bases not matched to a gene; V was cut back by 4 bases and J by 6 bases. DNA of the CDR3: TGTGCCAGCAGCTCGGACAGGGGGCGAGCCGGGGAGCTGTTTTTT. It encodes CASSSDRGRAGELFF.

The chain uses TRBV7-8 and TRBJ2-1; TRBD2 agrees at 13 bases. The J segment lost 9 bases and the V segment lost 4 bases, leaving 3 bases of the junction unmatched. The germline CDR1 and CDR2 sequences are SGHVS and FQNEAQ. This CDR3 spans 14 amino acids. CDR3 DNA sequence: TGTGCCAGCAGCTGGACTAGCGGGGGAACTGAGCAGTTCTTC. Its protein is CASSWTSGGTEQFF.

The chain is built from TRBV9 and TRBJ1-4, with D tentatively TRBD1 (5 bases). From germline, CDR1 is SGDLS and CDR2 YYNGEE. Between the trimmed V and J ends, which lost 1 base and 5 bases, there was a span of 9 bases. This CDR3 has 14 residues. The CDR3 loop is CASSVSQGNEKLFF. The CDR3, as DNA: TGTGCCAGCAGCGTATCCCAGGGCAATGAAAAACTGTTTTTT.

The rearrangement joins TRBV19 to TRBJ2-2, with TRBD2 matching 11 bases. The J segment lost 4 bases and the V segment lost 7 bases, leaving 2 bases of the junction unmatched. Germline V gives CDR1 LNHDA, CDR2 SQIVND (reference sequence). This CDR3 spans 14 amino acids. The CDR3 is CASNLAGGTGELFF. CDR3 sequence (DNA): TGTGCCAGTAACCTAGCGGGGGGCACCGGGGAGCTGTTTTTT.

V and J are TRBV6-5 and TRBJ2-7; possibly TRBD2 for D (7 bases). The CDR3 length is 13 residues. Germline V gives CDR1 MNHEY, CDR2 SVGAGI. V lost 6 bases and J lost 4, with 13 bases in between. The CDR3 coding sequence is TGTGCCAGCAGCCTAGGGGGGGGTTACGAGCAGTACTTC. Translated, it gives CASSLGGGYEQYF.

This chain connects TRBV7-9 to TRBJ1-5; 7 positions agree with TRBD1. The CDR3 sequence is 17 residues long. With V trimmed by 0 bases and J by 3 bases, 8 bases remained unmatched. Germline loops: CDR1 SEHNR, CDR2 FQNEAQ (reference sequence). The CDR3 loop is CASSLALRGQVNQPQHF. As DNA, the CDR3 is TGTGCCAGCAGCTTAGCGCTAAGGGGGCAGGTCAATCAGCCCCAGCATTTT.

The chain carries TRBV4-2 and TRBJ2-3; TRBD2 aligns across 7 bases. The CDR3 loop spans 19 amino acids. Germline loops: CDR1 LGHNA, CDR2 YNFKEQ. Trimming cost V 5 bases and J 2 bases; bases outside gene matches: 19. The CDR3 DNA reads as TGTGCCAGCAGCTCGCCAAACGGCGTGGTAGCGGGTCCCACAGATACGCAGTATTTT. It specifies CASSSPNGVVAGPTDTQYF.

The chain is built from TRBV11-3 and TRBJ2-1, with a possible D match to TRBD2 (6 bases). Between the trimmed V and J ends, which lost 6 bases and 4 bases, there was a span of 13 bases. This CDR3 region has 14 residues. Germline V gene data show CDR1 as SGHNT and CDR2 as YENEEA. For the CDR3, the DNA is TGTGCCAGCAGTTGGCACGGGGGATACAATGAGCAGTTCTTC. This translates into CASSWHGGYNEQFF.

The chain is built from TRBV7-9 and TRBJ2-3, with TRBD2 as a possible D gene (6 bases). CDR1 is SEHNR and CDR2 is FQNEAQ in the germline V gene (reference sequence). The ends were cut back, 4 bases at V and 0 bases at J, with 11 bases in the middle. This CDR3 is 15 amino acids long. The CDR3 loop reads CASSSRGDSTDTQYF. For the CDR3, the DNA is TGTGCCAGCAGCTCGCGGGGAGACAGCACAGATACGCAGTATTTT.

This clone has just one count. Within the sample, other DNA sequences also encode this same CDR3. The rearrangement joins TRBV2 to TRBJ2-3, with 7 nucleotides matching TRBD2. V was pared by 7 bases and J by 2 bases, with 3 bases of the junction left unmatched. CDR1 and CDR2 (germline): SNHLY, FYNNEI. The CDR3 has 13 residues. The CDR3 region is CASTSGLTDTQYF. Here the CDR3 DNA reads TGTGCCAGCACTAGCGGACTCACAGATACGCAGTATTTT.

The V call is TRBV13, the J call TRBJ2-3; possible D gene TRBD2, 5 bases. Between the trimmed V and J ends, which lost 3 bases and 2 bases, there was a span of 15 bases. This CDR3 comprises 16 residues. Germline V lookup: CDR1 PRHDT, CDR2 FYEKMQ (reference sequence). CDR3 coding DNA: TGTGCCAGCAGCTTTCCCACTAGTCTGACCACAGATACGCAGTATTTT. Translation: CASSFPTSLTTDTQYF.

V usage is TRBV28 and J usage is TRBJ1-1; possible D gene TRBD1, 5 bases. The germline gives CDR1 MDHEN, CDR2 SYDVKM. The CDR3 extends over 15 amino acids. Trimming took 5 bases from V and 3 from J, leaving 16 bases between them. The chain's CDR3 is CASSPLGRGDTEAFF. CDR3 sequence (DNA): TGTGCCAGCAGTCCCCTCGGACGGGGGGACACTGAAGCTTTCTTT.

The chain carries TRBV11-2 and TRBJ2-1; D perhaps matches TRBD2 (6 bases). The CDR3 contains 15 residues. From germline, CDR1 is SGHAT and CDR2 FQNNGV. Between the trimmed V and J ends, which lost 4 bases and 6 bases, there was a span of 16 bases. The CDR3 DNA reads TGTGCCAGCAGCTCCAGACTGACTAGTACCAATGAGCAGTTCTTC. Translating it yields CASSSRLTSTNEQFF.

This clone appeared a single time. V usage is TRBV28 and J usage is TRBJ2-5, with D perhaps TRBD1 (6 bases). V was clipped by 2 bases and J by 1 base, with 8 bases between them. Germline assignment: CDR1 MDHEN and CDR2 SYDVKM. This CDR3 spans 14 amino acids. CDR3: CASSLGQPQETQYF. For the CDR3, the DNA is TGTGCCAGCAGTTTAGGACAGCCCCAAGAGACCCAGTACTTC.

The CDR3 protein is CASSSRQGSSGNTIYF. The CDR3 DNA follows: TGTGCCAGCAGCTCCCGCCAGGGGAGCTCTGGAAACACCATATATTTT. The genes are TRBV7-6 and TRBJ1-3; a possible D gene is TRBD1 (6 bases). The CDR3 contains 16 residues. The germline gives CDR1 SGHVS, CDR2 FNYEAQ. V shed 4 bases and J shed 0 bases, with 13 bases lying between them.

The genes are TRBV9 and TRBJ2-1, with D possibly matching TRBD1 (5 bases). The CDR3 totals 14 residues. Germline assignment: CDR1 SGDLS and CDR2 YYNGEE. Trimming took 0 bases from V and 5 from J, leaving 9 bases between them. The CDR3 sequence is CASSVGSGHNEQFF. The CDR3 DNA follows: TGTGCCAGCAGCGTAGGATCAGGGCACAATGAGCAGTTCTTC.

This CDR3 reads CASSLSARDYGYTF. CDR3 in DNA: TGTGCCAGCAGCTTATCCGCCAGGGATTATGGCTACACCTTC. J is TRBJ1-2 and V is TRBV7-2; a weak D match, TRBD1 (5 bases). This CDR3 comprises 14 residues. The ends were cut back, 2 bases at V and 5 bases at J, with 12 bases in the middle. CDR1 and CDR2 from the germline V gene are SGHTA and FQGNSA.

DNA of the CDR3: TGTGCCAGCAGCCAAACGACAGGGTGGAATGAGCAGTTCTTC. The encoded protein is CASSQTTGWNEQFF. J is TRBJ2-1 and V is TRBV7-9; 7 bases are a match to TRBD1. The CDR3 loop spans 14 amino acids. The V and J ends lost 5 bases and 7 bases, in that order; junction bases with no gene match: 8. Germline V gene data show CDR1 as SEHNR and CDR2 as FQNEAQ (reference sequence).

This chain connects TRBV13 to TRBJ1-6, with TRBD1 matching over 7 bases. CDR1 is PRHDT, CDR2 FYEKMQ, per germline (reference sequence). The CDR3 runs 15 residues. The trim removed 6 bases at V and 3 bases at J, leaving 5 bases unmatched. Here the CDR3 DNA reads TGTGCCAGCAGGGAACCAGGGGGCTATAATTCACCCCTCCACTTT. This sequence encodes CASREPGGYNSPLHF.

This rearrangement joins TRBV11-3 to TRBJ2-3; D may be TRBD2 (6 bases). The CDR3 sequence is 12 residues long. V was pared by 5 bases and J by 4 bases, with 7 bases between. Germline V gene lookup returns CDR1 SGHNT and CDR2 YENEEA. This chain's CDR3 is CASSRDSDTQYF. Written as DNA, the CDR3 is TGTGCCAGCAGCAGGGACTCAGATACGCAGTATTTT.

This chain uses TRBV19 with TRBJ2-3, with 9 bases aligning to TRBD2. J lost 4 bases, V lost 9 bases, and 14 bases had no gene match. Germline loops: CDR1 LNHDA, CDR2 SQIVND (reference sequence). The CDR3 covers 16 residues. The CDR3 DNA is TGTGCCAGCACAGAAGAGCTAGCGGGGTTCTCAGATACGCAGTATTTT. It specifies CASTEELAGFSDTQYF.

This clone was seen more than once but under ten times. This chain connects TRBV18 to TRBJ1-6, with D tentatively TRBD1 (5 bases). Deletions cut 4 bases from V and 17 bases from J, with 12 bases between. Germline V gene lookup returns CDR1 KGHSH and CDR2 LQKENI. This CDR3 is built from 11 residues. CDR3 coding DNA: TGTGCCAGCTCACACGACAGTCTTATCCACTTT. As protein: CASSHDSLIHF.